This T cell receptor (beta chain) stems from a study of T cell repertoires in cytomegalovirus infection. J gave up 2 bases and V 9 bases, and 10 bases lay outside the gene matches. From germline, CDR1 is MNHEY and CDR2 SMNVEV (reference sequence). The CDR3 covers 16 residues. This clonotype was counted between two and nine times. MiXCR, run by TCRdb on the reads, gives a single entry per CDR3 protein. The sample holds more than 400,000 distinct CDR3 sequences, roughly 29% seen once. This rearrangement joins TRBV27 to TRBJ2-7, with TRBD2 identical over 13 bases. Sequencing used PBMCs. The clonotype originates from a human donor in good health (CMV status not recorded). Some clones in this sample may be carry-over from other donors' samples. CDR3 amino acids: CARVSSGLAGTYEQYV. The CDR3 coding sequence is TGTGCCAGAGTATCCTCGGGACTAGCGGGGACCTACGAGCAGTACGTC.